Included here is one T cell receptor beta chain sequence, with context. This specimen belongs to a study of identical twins. TCRdb itself ran the 5' RACE reads through MiXCR, one entry per CDR3 protein. The top ten hold 0.25% to 0.3% of the sample, which has 1.5 million to 2 million distinct CDR3 sequences, around 33% seen once. Germline V lookup: CDR1 DFQATT, CDR2 SNEGSKA (reference sequence). V was clipped by 2 bases and J by 6 bases, with 13 bases between them. The CDR3 length is 13 residues. V gene TRBV20-1 combines with J gene TRBJ1-2, with D possibly TRBD1 on 5 matching bases. Sequencing used cord blood. This receptor was taken from a newborn girl in good health. CDR3 in DNA: TGCAGTGCTAGACCCGGGGGAAAGCATGGCTACACCTTC. The encoded protein is CSARPGGKHGYTF.